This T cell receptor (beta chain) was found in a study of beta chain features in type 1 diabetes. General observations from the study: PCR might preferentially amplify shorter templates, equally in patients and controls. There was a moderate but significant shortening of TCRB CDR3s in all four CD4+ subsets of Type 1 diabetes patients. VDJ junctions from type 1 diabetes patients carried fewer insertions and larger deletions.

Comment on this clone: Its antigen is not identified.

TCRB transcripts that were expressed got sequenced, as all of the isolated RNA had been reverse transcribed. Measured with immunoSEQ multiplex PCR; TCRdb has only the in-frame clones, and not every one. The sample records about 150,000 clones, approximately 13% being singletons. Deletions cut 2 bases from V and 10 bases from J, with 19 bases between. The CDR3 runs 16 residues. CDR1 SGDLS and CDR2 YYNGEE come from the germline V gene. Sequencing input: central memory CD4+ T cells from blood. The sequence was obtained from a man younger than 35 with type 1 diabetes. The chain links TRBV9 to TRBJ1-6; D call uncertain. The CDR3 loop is CASSVDLLSDGSPLHF. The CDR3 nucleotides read TGTGCCAGCAGCGTCGACCTCCTATCGGACGGCTCACCCCTCCACTTT.